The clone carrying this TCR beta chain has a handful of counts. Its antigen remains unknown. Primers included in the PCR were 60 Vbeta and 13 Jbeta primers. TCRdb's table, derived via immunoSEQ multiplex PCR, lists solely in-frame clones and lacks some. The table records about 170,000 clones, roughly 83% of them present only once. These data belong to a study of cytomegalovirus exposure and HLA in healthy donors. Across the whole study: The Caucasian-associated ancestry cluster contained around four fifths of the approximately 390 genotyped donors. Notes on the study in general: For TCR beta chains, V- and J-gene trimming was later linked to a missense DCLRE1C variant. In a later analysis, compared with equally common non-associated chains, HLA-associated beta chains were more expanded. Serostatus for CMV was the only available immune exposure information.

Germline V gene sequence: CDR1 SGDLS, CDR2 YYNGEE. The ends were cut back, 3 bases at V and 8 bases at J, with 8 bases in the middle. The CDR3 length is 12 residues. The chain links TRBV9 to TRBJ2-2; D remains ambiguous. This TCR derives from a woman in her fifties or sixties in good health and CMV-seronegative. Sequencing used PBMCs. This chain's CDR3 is CASSGPRGELFF. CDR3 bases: TGTGCCAGCAGCGGTCCCCGGGGGGAGCTGTTTTTT. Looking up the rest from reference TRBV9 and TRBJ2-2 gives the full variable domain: DSGVTQTPKHLITATGQRVTLRCSPRSGDLSVYWYQQSLDQGLQFLIQYYNGEERAKGNILERFSAQQFPDLHSELNLSSLELGDSALYFCASSGPRGELFFGEGSRLTVL.